The present T cell receptor (beta chain) was sequenced within a study of shared clonotypes between healthy human individuals (dated by TCRdb to about 2020). About the study as a whole: A couple of women and a few men aged 18 to 49 years were included in the cohort. To increase sequencing depth and limit assay-specific biases, different laboratories used diverse techniques to prepare libraries and sequence TCR repertoires. For each donor, three plates each were used for CD4 naive and CD4 memory, two plates were used for CD8 naive, and one plate was used for CD8 memory. Each donor's leukapheresis produced roughly between about 0.85 and 10 billion PBMCs. Blood TCR repertoires of roughly five healthy adults were deeply sequenced to estimate repertoire size and the extent of clonotype sharing between individuals. The full study reports these points: Naive subsets generally had larger estimated clonotype richness than memory subsets did. Sampling was restricted to blood, and TCR repertoires in tissue are likely to differ from TCR repertoires in blood. Because the study included a small number of donors, the genetic and exposure-history diversity represented was limited. Pairwise subsampling indicated that sequencing depth was expected to affect the degree of clonotype sharing among donors. Rarefaction of sorted-subset datasets indicated incomplete sequencing despite the large sequencing depth. Around 5% of naive CD4, 3.5% of naive CD8, roughly 2.4% of memory CD4, and 0.35% to 0.4% of memory CD8 clonotypes were shared across several donors. Compared with non-shared clonotypes, the clonotypes found in all four sorted-subset donors had higher generation probabilities.

Trimming removed 3 bases from V and 4 bases from J; the gene matches leave 14 bases unexplained. CDR3 length: 19 amino acids, cysteine to phenylalanine. Only CDR3 DNA remains: 57 bases, in frame from the first base. The germline V gene (reference sequence) gives CDR1 as LNHDA and CDR2 as SQIVND. Using the deep immunoSEQ assay, multiplex PCR amplified TCR CDR3 regions from genomic DNA. Extracted genomic DNA from each cell subset was spread evenly across all wells of several immunoSEQ 96-well plates, with each plate serving as a replicate. For sorted subsets, 200 to 250 ng of genomic DNA, equivalent to 30,000 or so T cell genomes, went into each replicate PCR. The purified libraries were quantified using a Qubit 3.0 fluorometer, sized with a Bioanalyzer 2100, and then quantified again using the KAPA Library Quantification kit. Every immunoSEQ 96-well plate was sequenced on a separate single-read 150-cycle Illumina NextSeq 550 flow cell. The study's own analysis went as follows. Because only junctional sequences without quality scores were contained in the immunoSEQ output, filtering matching that applied to full-length reads could not be performed. Sequences were annotated with PyIR, a Python wrapper for IgBLAST v1.9, and V/J genes and CDR3 were assigned using IMGT germline references. Any read was removed if the V/J assignment was weak (E-value above 1e-6), the CDR3 was missing, or the read contained stop codons, out-of-frame junctions, or ambiguous translated residues. A V3J clonotype was defined by an identical inferred V gene, J gene, and CDR3 amino acid sequence. The percentage overlap between two repertoires was calculated by dividing the number of shared unique clonotypes by the size of the smaller repertoire. Richness of each repertoire was evaluated using RTK rarefaction, the Chao1 estimator, and Recon v2.1 estimates of unobserved clonotypes. OLGA was used to compute generation probabilities for all TCRbeta clonotypes that the gDNA method yielded from a few donors. Drawn from immuneACCESS, this table holds only the in-frame rearrangements with V and J called that TCRdb kept. Clones are partly lost; checked studies trace under half to an unresolved V gene and leave the rest unexplained. V, J and clone size derive from that table, while D and trimming were established from the DNA sequence. In this sample the table shows approximately 980,000 clones, approximately 80% of which occur a single time. The biggest ten clones account for around 1.4% of the sample.

As to this clone: No antigen is known for it. Per-nucleotide qualities are absent, and no much larger clonotype sits a single base away.

Donors were healthy HIV-negative adults with no recently reported acute infections or vaccinations. All donors were Caucasian adults living in Nashville, Tennessee, USA. CD4+ T cells were enriched through magnetic negative selection, after which naive cells were positively selected on CD45RA and the remaining negative fraction served as the memory subset. After blood collection by leukapheresis, PBMCs were isolated using Ficoll-Histopaque density gradient centrifugation and then cryopreserved in the vapor phase of liquid nitrogen. Analytical flow cytometry was used to check the purity and quantity of each magnetically sorted T cell population. Genomic DNA was isolated from every sorted fraction and measured by UV absorbance on a Nanodrop 2000c.

Rearrangement joined TRBV19 to TRBJ2-2; TRBD2 aligns with 10 central bases. The sequenced sample was memory CD4+ T cells sorted from blood. The sample's cell subset or site, from its label and the paper: CD45RA-negative fraction. This sequence was found in a man in his late teens or twenties in good health. The DNA reads TGTGCCAGTAGTATCGGATTAGCGGGGGGCCTCGGGGCCACCGGGGAGCTGTTTTTT. This codes for CASSIGLAGGLGATGELFF.